This is a list of T cell receptor beta chains from one sample in a study of T cell responses to AZD1222 COVID-19 vaccine. Clones were sequenced by immunoSEQ multiplex PCR, and TCRdb holds only the in-frame ones, with some missing. The data show tens of thousands of clones, about 90% seen once. The sequencing here drew on peripheral blood, taken on day 0 of AZD1222 vaccination. These receptors were taken from an adult in good health. Both conserved end residues are part of each CDR3. A D gene is named only where the DNA matches it firmly. Only some rows state a clone size, as once, few, many or a class for expanded clones.

j_gene	d_gene	abundance	v_gene	CDR3nt	CDR3aa
TRBJ1-6	.	few	TRBV6-6	TGTGCCAGCAGTTACGGCAGACATTCACCCCTCCACTTT	CASSYGRHSPLHF
TRBJ2-2	TRBD2	.	TRBV7-3	TGTGCCAGCAGCCCCCAGCTGGCGGGAGTCACCGGGGAGCTGTTTTTT	CASSPQLAGVTGELFF
TRBJ1-3	.	.	TRBV5-4	TGTGCCAGCAGCTTGGGAGGGACCGCTGGAAACACCATATATTTT	CASSLGGTAGNTIYF
TRBJ1-2	.	.	TRBV29-1	TGCAGCGTTGACCTGGATAACTATGGCTACACCTTC	CSVDLDNYGYTF
TRBJ2-2	.	.	TRBV5-1	TGCGCCAGCAGCTTGGGAGGGACTGTCTCGGAGCTGTTTTTT	CASSLGGTVSELFF
TRBJ1-2	.	once	TRBV11-2	TGTGCCAGCAGCTCTCTCCGGGGGCGTAACTATGGCTACACCTTC	CASSSLRGRNYGYTF
TRBJ1-2	.	.	TRBV12-3/TRBV12-4	TGTGCCAGCAGTTTGGGGCAGGGCTATGGCTACACCTTC	CASSLGQGYGYTF
TRBJ2-7	TRBD2	.	TRBV6-5	TGTGCCAGCAGTCCAATAGCGGGAGGAGGTGGCGAGCAGTACTTC	CASSPIAGGGGEQYF
TRBJ1-2	.	.	TRBV3-1/TRBV3-2	TGTGCCAGCGGACCGAGCCAGGGCATAGCTAACTATGGCTACACCTTC	CASGPSQGIANYGYTF
TRBJ2-7	TRBD2	.	TRBV5-1	TGCGCCAGCGGACGGGAGGGAACCTACGAGCAGTACTTC	CASGREGTYEQYF
TRBJ2-1	TRBD2	.	TRBV24-1	TGTGCCACCAGTGATACAGGACTAGCGGGTTTGAATGAGCAGTTCTTC	CATSDTGLAGLNEQFF
TRBJ2-1	TRBD1	.	TRBV11-2	TGTGCCAGCAGCTCCGGGACAGGGCTCTACAATGAGCAGTTCTTC	CASSSGTGLYNEQFF
TRBJ1-5	TRBD1	.	TRBV19	TGTGCCAGTTCTGGGACAGGGGGTCAGCCCCAGCATTTT	CASSGTGGQPQHF
TRBJ2-1	TRBD1	.	TRBV24-1	TGTGCCACCAGCCGGGACAGGGGAGGTGGATGGAACAATGAGCAGTTCTTC	CATSRDRGGGWNNEQFF
TRBJ1-5	.	.	TRBV7-8	TGTGCCAGCAGCTTAGGGCGGGCTGGCAATCAGCCCCAGCATTTT	CASSLGRAGNQPQHF
TRBJ2-6	.	.	TRBV2	TGTGCCAGCAGGGGAGGAGGCAGCGGGCCTGGGGCCAACGTCCTGACTTTC	CASRGGGSGPGANVLTF
TRBJ2-1	TRBD2	once	TRBV2	TGTGCCAGCAGTGTATGGGGGAGGGCCAATGAGCAGTTCTTC	CASSVWGRANEQFF
TRBJ1-2	.	.	TRBV3-1/TRBV3-2	TGTGCCAGCAGCCAAGATCGGGGGGTGGGCTATGGCTACACCTTC	CASSQDRGVGYGYTF
TRBJ2-3	.	.	TRBV7-8	TGTGCCAGCAGCCCCTTCCTTGAGACTCTCGGTACAGATACGCAGTATTTT	CASSPFLETLGTDTQYF
TRBJ2-5	.	.	TRBV6-6	TGTGCCAGCAGAAACGGGGAAGGCGAGACCCAGTACTTC	CASRNGEGETQYF
TRBJ2-7	.	.	TRBV19	TGTGCCAGTAGTTCCAATTCCCGGGACAAGCAGTACTTC	CASSSNSRDKQYF